The rows below give T cell receptor beta chains drawn from one sample of a study of T cell responses to AZD1222 COVID-19 vaccine. Sequencing was performed with immunoSEQ multiplex PCR; in TCRdb, only in-frame clones are kept and a portion is missing. Of some 120,000 clones in the sample, just over 85% were seen once. The sample was peripheral blood, taken on day 0 of AZD1222 vaccination. All receptors derive from an adult in good health. The CDR3 runs from the conserved cysteine through the conserved F or W. Fields, in order: clone size, D gene, V gene, J gene, CDR3 DNA, CDR3 protein. The D gene is left open where the match is weak. The size entry is marked missing in some rows and otherwise reads once, few, many or a size class.

abundance: .
d_gene: TRBD1
v_gene: TRBV24-1
j_gene: TRBJ1-5
CDR3nt: TGTGCCACCGACAGGGTTAATCAGCCCCAGCATTTT
CDR3aa: CATDRVNQPQHF

abundance: .
d_gene: TRBD2
v_gene: TRBV6-1
j_gene: TRBJ2-2
CDR3nt: TGTGCCAGCAGTGAAGCTACTAGCGCGAACACCGGGGAGCTGTTTTTT
CDR3aa: CASSEATSANTGELFF

abundance: .
d_gene: TRBD2
v_gene: TRBV7-9
j_gene: TRBJ2-1
CDR3nt: TGTGCCAGCAGTTCTAGCGGCGCCTCCTACAATGAGCAGTTCTTC
CDR3aa: CASSSSGASYNEQFF

abundance: once
d_gene: TRBD1
v_gene: TRBV24-1
j_gene: TRBJ2-5
CDR3nt: TGTGCCACCAGTGAACAGGGGGGTGGAGAGACCCAGTACTTC
CDR3aa: CATSEQGGGETQYF

abundance: .
d_gene: TRBD2
v_gene: TRBV6-4
j_gene: TRBJ2-3
CDR3nt: TGTGCCAGCAGACCTAGCGGGACCCGCACAGATACGCAGTATTTT
CDR3aa: CASRPSGTRTDTQYF

abundance: .
d_gene: .
v_gene: TRBV19
j_gene: TRBJ2-2
CDR3nt: TGTGCCAGCAAGGAGGGGATGTATGTCGGGGAGCTGTTTTTT
CDR3aa: CASKEGMYVGELFF

abundance: once
d_gene: .
v_gene: TRBV7-8
j_gene: TRBJ2-4
CDR3nt: TGTGCCAGCAGCTTTGCCGGGGGAAACATTCAGTACTTC
CDR3aa: CASSFAGGNIQYF

abundance: .
d_gene: .
v_gene: TRBV7-2
j_gene: TRBJ2-7
CDR3nt: TGTGCCAGCAGCTTAGCGGCAGGCCTCTCCTACGAGCAGTACTTC
CDR3aa: CASSLAAGLSYEQYF

abundance: .
d_gene: TRBD1
v_gene: TRBV5-1
j_gene: TRBJ1-6
CDR3nt: TGCGCCAGCAGCTTGGAGGCAGGGGGGGAAAATTCACCCCTCCACTTT
CDR3aa: CASSLEAGGENSPLHF

abundance: .
d_gene: .
v_gene: TRBV6-1
j_gene: TRBJ1-5
CDR3nt: TGTGCCAGCAGTGAAAGGACCAGCAATCAGCCCCAGCATTTT
CDR3aa: CASSERTSNQPQHF

abundance: .
d_gene: .
v_gene: TRBV28
j_gene: TRBJ1-3
CDR3nt: TGTGCCAGCCAAGGGGTTGGTGGAAACACCATATATTTT
CDR3aa: CASQGVGGNTIYF

abundance: .
d_gene: .
v_gene: TRBV3-1/TRBV3-2
j_gene: TRBJ2-3
CDR3nt: TGTGCCAGCAGCCAAGATGGTGTAGGAGATACGCAGTATTTT
CDR3aa: CASSQDGVGDTQYF

abundance: .
d_gene: .
v_gene: TRBV5-1
j_gene: TRBJ2-5
CDR3nt: TGCGCCAGCAGCTCGGGGGTCCCACGGTCGACCCAGTACTTC
CDR3aa: CASSSGVPRSTQYF

abundance: .
d_gene: .
v_gene: TRBV5-8
j_gene: TRBJ2-1
CDR3nt: TGTGCCAGCAGCTTGTTTGTCTGGAGCTCCTACAATGAGCAGTTCTTC
CDR3aa: CASSLFVWSSYNEQFF

abundance: .
d_gene: .
v_gene: TRBV10-3
j_gene: TRBJ1-1
CDR3nt: TGTGCCATCAGTGAGCGAACCGGGCTTGAGTCTGAAGCTTTCTTT
CDR3aa: CAISERTGLESEAFF

abundance: .
d_gene: .
v_gene: TRBV19
j_gene: TRBJ2-2
CDR3nt: TGTGCCACCCAAGGGAATCTGGAATCCGGGGAGCTGTTTTTT
CDR3aa: CATQGNLESGELFF

abundance: .
d_gene: .
v_gene: TRBV9
j_gene: TRBJ1-4
CDR3nt: TGTGCCAGCAGCATGGGACCGGGTGATGAAAAACTGTTTTTT
CDR3aa: CASSMGPGDEKLFF

abundance: once
d_gene: TRBD1
v_gene: TRBV2
j_gene: TRBJ1-6
CDR3nt: TGTGCCAGCGACAGGGCCAATTCACCCCTCCACTTT
CDR3aa: CASDRANSPLHF

abundance: .
d_gene: .
v_gene: TRBV5-5
j_gene: TRBJ2-1
CDR3nt: TGTGCCAGCAGCACCCTGACAGGCTGGGAGTACAATGAGCAGTTCTTC
CDR3aa: CASSTLTGWEYNEQFF

abundance: .
d_gene: .
v_gene: TRBV9
j_gene: TRBJ2-3
CDR3nt: TGTGCCAGCAGCGTAAATACCGTACCCTCCACAGATACGCAGTATTTT
CDR3aa: CASSVNTVPSTDTQYF

abundance: .
d_gene: TRBD2
v_gene: TRBV29-1
j_gene: TRBJ2-3
CDR3nt: TGCAGCGTTCCTAGCGGGGGGACCCTCAACACAGATACGCAGTATTTT
CDR3aa: CSVPSGGTLNTDTQYF

abundance: .
d_gene: TRBD2
v_gene: TRBV11-2
j_gene: TRBJ2-1
CDR3nt: TGTGCCAGCAGCTTAGCCTTAGCGGGGGCTTACAATGAGCAGTTCTTC
CDR3aa: CASSLALAGAYNEQFF

abundance: .
d_gene: TRBD1
v_gene: TRBV12-3/TRBV12-4
j_gene: TRBJ1-6
CDR3nt: TGTGCCAGCAGTCGGACAGGCAACGGACCCCTCCACTTT
CDR3aa: CASSRTGNGPLHF

abundance: .
d_gene: .
v_gene: TRBV15
j_gene: TRBJ1-4
CDR3nt: TGTGCCACCAGCAGGGCCCTTAATGAAAAACTGTTTTTT
CDR3aa: CATSRALNEKLFF

abundance: few
d_gene: TRBD1
v_gene: TRBV28
j_gene: TRBJ1-1
CDR3nt: TGTGCCAGCAGCTCAGCAGGGGGCGGGAACACTGAAGCTTTCTTT
CDR3aa: CASSSAGGGNTEAFF

abundance: .
d_gene: .
v_gene: TRBV7-9
j_gene: TRBJ1-3
CDR3nt: TGTGCCAGCAGCCGGTCTGGTCCAGGGGTGTACGGAAACACCATATATTTT
CDR3aa: CASSRSGPGVYGNTIYF

abundance: .
d_gene: .
v_gene: TRBV19
j_gene: TRBJ1-4
CDR3nt: TGTGCCAGTAGTTTCGAACAGGGAGTTAATGAAAAACTGTTTTTT
CDR3aa: CASSFEQGVNEKLFF

abundance: .
d_gene: .
v_gene: TRBV6-5
j_gene: TRBJ1-6
CDR3nt: TGTGCCATCACAGGGTCGTTGTACTCACCCCTCCACTTT
CDR3aa: CAITGSLYSPLHF

abundance: .
d_gene: TRBD1
v_gene: TRBV19
j_gene: TRBJ1-2
CDR3nt: TGTGCCAGCGCACAACAGGGGGCAGTTGGCTACACCTTC
CDR3aa: CASAQQGAVGYTF

abundance: .
d_gene: .
v_gene: TRBV30
j_gene: TRBJ2-7
CDR3nt: TGTGCCTGGAGTGTTGGGGCAGGCGTCAGCTCCTACGAGCAGTACTTC
CDR3aa: CAWSVGAGVSSYEQYF

abundance: .
d_gene: .
v_gene: TRBV9
j_gene: TRBJ2-2
CDR3nt: TGTGCCAGCAGCCACCAGGACAGCACCGGGGAGCTGTTTTTT
CDR3aa: CASSHQDSTGELFF

abundance: once
d_gene: .
v_gene: TRBV18
j_gene: TRBJ1-5
CDR3nt: TGTGCCAGCTCACCGGTTCTCGCGGGTCAGCCCCAGCATTTT
CDR3aa: CASSPVLAGQPQHF

abundance: .
d_gene: .
v_gene: TRBV29-1
j_gene: TRBJ1-3
CDR3nt: TGCAGCTGTACAGGTCTTGGAAACACCATATATTTT
CDR3aa: CSCTGLGNTIYF

abundance: few
d_gene: TRBD1
v_gene: TRBV3-1/TRBV3-2
j_gene: TRBJ1-1
CDR3nt: TGTGCCAGCAGCCTGACAGGGTTTGGAGAAGCTTTCTTT
CDR3aa: CASSLTGFGEAFF

abundance: .
d_gene: .
v_gene: TRBV5-1
j_gene: TRBJ1-6
CDR3nt: TGCGCCAGCAGCTTGAACAGGGCATCCTATAATTCACCCCTCCACTTT
CDR3aa: CASSLNRASYNSPLHF